The rows below give T cell receptor beta chains drawn from one sample of a study of PD-1 blockade in classical Hodgkin lymphoma. Measured with immunoSEQ multiplex PCR; TCRdb has only the in-frame clones, and not every one. In the table there are around 24,000 clones, 70% to 85% of which are singletons. The sample was peripheral blood mononuclear cells (PBMCs), taken before the fourth cycle of nivolumab. All receptors derive from a human donor with classical Hodgkin lymphoma. CDR3s include the opening cysteine and the closing phenylalanine or tryptophan. Each record gives: D gene, J gene, clone size, V gene, CDR3 protein, CDR3 DNA. The D gene is left open where the match is weak. The size field is filled for only some rows; it gives once, few, many or a size class.

NA	TRBJ1-5	NA	TRBV28	CASLALNQPQHF	TGTGCCAGCTTGGCCCTCAATCAGCCCCAGCATTTT
NA	TRBJ2-5	few	TRBV2	CASSEGRVGLLYQETQYF	TGTGCCAGCAGTGAAGGGCGGGTAGGTCTCTTGTACCAAGAGACCCAGTACTTC
NA	TRBJ2-7	NA	TRBV21-1	CASSKVGYF	TGTGCCAGCAGCAAAGTTGGGTACTTC
NA	TRBJ1-1	few	TRBV5-4	CASSHRPNTEAFF	TGTGCCAGCAGCCATAGACCTAACACTGAAGCTTTCTTT
TRBD2	TRBJ2-1	NA	TRBV4-2	CASSPRTSGYNEQFF	TGTGCCAGCAGCCCAAGGACTAGCGGATACAATGAGCAGTTCTTC
NA	TRBJ1-6	NA	TRBV5-1	CASSLVPTEFTFSPLHF	TGCGCCAGCAGCTTGGTCCCGACAGAGTTCACCTTTTCACCCCTCCACTTT
TRBD2	TRBJ2-3	NA	TRBV10-3	CAISFATSGSTDTQYF	TGTGCCATCAGTTTCGCGACTAGCGGTAGCACAGATACGCAGTATTTT
TRBD1	TRBJ1-2	NA	TRBV5-1	CASSYGTGVPNYGYTF	TGCGCCAGCAGCTATGGGACAGGGGTTCCAAACTATGGCTACACCTTC
NA	TRBJ2-2	NA	TRBV2	CASLTSRGPHTGELFF	TGTGCCAGCCTAACTTCCCGGGGGCCCCACACCGGGGAGCTGTTTTTT
NA	TRBJ1-5	NA	TRBV19	CASSMTAPGPRRNQPQHF	TGTGCCAGTAGTATGACCGCCCCGGGACCCAGGAGGAATCAGCCCCAGCATTTT
TRBD1	TRBJ1-2	NA	TRBV7-2	CASSRKGALGYTF	TGTGCCAGCAGCCGGAAGGGGGCTTTAGGCTACACCTTC
NA	TRBJ2-7	once	TRBV5-1	CASSLDPRNTYEQYF	TGCGCCAGCAGCTTGGACCCTAGAAATACCTACGAGCAGTACTTC
TRBD2	TRBJ2-5	NA	TRBV20-1	CSAGRGETQYF	TGCAGTGCAGGGAGGGGAGAGACCCAGTACTTC
NA	TRBJ2-5	few	TRBV5-6	CASSIAQGPLSTQYF	TGTGCCAGCAGCATAGCACAGGGCCCCTTGTCGACCCAGTACTTC
NA	TRBJ2-7	NA	TRBV5-6	CASSFSLDGRPYEQYF	TGTGCCAGCAGCTTTTCTCTCGACGGCCGGCCCTACGAGCAGTACTTC
TRBD2	TRBJ2-5	NA	TRBV6-1	CASKISGRVPETQYF	TGTGCCAGCAAGATTAGCGGGAGAGTTCCAGAGACCCAGTACTTC
NA	TRBJ2-3	NA	TRBV30	CAWSAPAGPYGTDTQYF	TGTGCCTGGAGTGCACCGGCTGGGCCGTACGGCACAGATACGCAGTATTTT
NA	TRBJ2-3	once	TRBV5-5	CASSSHPDTQYF	TGTGCCAGCAGCTCCCATCCAGATACGCAGTATTTT
TRBD1	TRBJ2-7	NA	TRBV6-5	CASSYSRTGASEQYF	TGTGCCAGCAGTTACTCCCGGACAGGGGCTTCTGAGCAGTACTTC
TRBD2	TRBJ2-1	NA	TRBV6-6	CASSTSGGARNEQFF	TGTGCCAGCAGCACTAGCGGGGGGGCCAGGAATGAGCAGTTCTTC
NA	TRBJ2-3	NA	TRBV11-2	CASSLGGDTQYF	TGTGCCAGCAGCTTAGGGGGAGATACGCAGTATTTT
NA	TRBJ1-1	NA	TRBV28	CASSSVAYTEAFF	TGTGCCAGCAGCTCAGTAGCCTACACTGAAGCTTTCTTT
NA	TRBJ1-5	NA	TRBV2	CASRGSVLAYSNQPQHF	TGTGCCAGCAGGGGTTCGGTATTGGCCTATAGCAATCAGCCCCAGCATTTT
TRBD1	TRBJ1-5	NA	TRBV7-9	CASSATGGFDQPQHF	TGTGCCAGCAGCGCCACAGGGGGGTTTGATCAGCCCCAGCATTTT
TRBD1	TRBJ1-2	NA	TRBV5-6	CASSLPDRGIYGYTF	TGTGCCAGCAGCTTACCGGACAGGGGGATCTATGGCTACACCTTC
NA	TRBJ1-6	NA	TRBV5-1	CASSATASSPLHF	TGCGCCAGCAGCGCGACAGCATCTTCACCCCTCCACTTT
NA	TRBJ1-4	NA	TRBV19	CASSIGEKLFF	TGTGCCAGTAGTATAGGGGAAAAACTGTTTTTT
NA	TRBJ2-5	NA	TRBV19	CASSSWVGETQYF	TGTGCCAGTAGTTCTTGGGTAGGAGAGACCCAGTACTTC
NA	TRBJ2-2	NA	TRBV2	CASSVYGELFF	TGTGCCAGCAGTGTTTACGGGGAGCTGTTTTTT
TRBD2	TRBJ2-4	NA	TRBV9	CASSVASGALAKNIQYF	TGTGCCAGCAGCGTAGCTAGCGGAGCACTAGCCAAAAACATTCAGTACTTC
TRBD1	TRBJ2-7	NA	TRBV13	CASSFRGGQGLFQYF	TGTGCCAGCAGCTTCCGGGGGGGACAGGGGCTCTTCCAGTACTTC
TRBD1	TRBJ2-5	NA	TRBV9	CASSVGGTGFQETQYF	TGTGCCAGCAGCGTAGGAGGGACAGGGTTCCAAGAGACCCAGTACTTC
NA	TRBJ1-1	few	TRBV10-1	CASSGTARFNTEAFF	TGCGCCAGCAGTGGGACAGCTCGTTTTAACACTGAAGCTTTCTTT
TRBD2	TRBJ2-5	NA	TRBV15	CATSRDFASGGGETQYF	TGTGCCACCAGCAGAGATTTTGCTAGCGGGGGTGGGGAGACCCAGTACTTC
NA	TRBJ2-3	NA	TRBV11-3	CASSSGRSTDTQYF	TGTGCCAGCAGTTCCGGCCGTAGCACAGATACGCAGTATTTT
TRBD2	TRBJ2-2	once	TRBV15	CATSSLEWRETHFSTGELFF	TGTGCCACCAGCTCCCTTGAATGGCGGGAGACCCACTTCTCAACCGGGGAGCTGTTTTTT
NA	TRBJ2-4	NA	TRBV5-8	CASSLDGTVAKNIQYF	TGTGCCAGCAGCTTGGATGGGACGGTAGCCAAAAACATTCAGTACTTC
TRBD2	TRBJ2-2	NA	TRBV18	CASSPYFLAGDTGELFF	TGTGCCAGCTCACCATATTTTCTAGCGGGAGACACCGGGGAGCTGTTTTTT
NA	TRBJ1-3	NA	TRBV30	CAWSEGGAHSGNTIYF	TGTGCCTGGAGTGAGGGCGGAGCTCACTCTGGAAACACCATATATTTT
NA	TRBJ2-3	once	TRBV6-1	CASSLSTGLTDTQYF	TGTGCCAGCAGTCTCAGTACAGGCCTCACAGATACGCAGTATTTT
NA	TRBJ1-1	NA	TRBV18	CASSPRQEANTEAFF	TGTGCCAGCTCACCCCGACAGGAAGCGAACACTGAAGCTTTCTTT
TRBD2	TRBJ2-1	NA	TRBV19	CASSKKGLATPNEQFF	TGTGCCAGTAGTAAAAAGGGACTAGCTACCCCCAATGAGCAGTTCTTC
NA	TRBJ1-3	NA	TRBV28	CASSLFGSDRNTIYF	TGTGCCAGCAGTTTATTTGGGTCCGACCGAAACACCATATATTTT
NA	TRBJ2-3	few	TRBV5-1	CASSLGMLGDTQYF	TGCGCCAGCAGCTTGGGGATGCTGGGAGATACGCAGTATTTT